This paragraph covers one T cell receptor beta chain sequence. Its antigen is unidentified. In the PCR, 60 Vbeta and 13 Jbeta primers were used. Profiling relied on immunoSEQ multiplex PCR, and the TCRdb table lists in-frame clones only, not all of them. This table holds about 120,000 clones, more than 60% found once. The data are from a study of cytomegalovirus exposure and HLA in healthy donors. Study details: Prior work identified 117 million unique TCR beta sequences in roughly 180 million T cells. Counted in an early data release were about 80 million unique TCRs from HLA-typed donors.

The study, taken as a whole, reports: Despite most TCR sequences being rare, some public TCRs occurred in many donors.

Germline V gene sequence: CDR1 SGDLS, CDR2 YYNGEE. Between the trimmed V and J ends, which lost 3 bases and 5 bases, there was a span of 9 bases. There are 14 residues in the CDR3. This TCR derives from a young man in good health and CMV-seronegative. Sequenced: PBMCs. The chain couples TRBV9 to TRBJ1-6; D is unclear. The CDR3 DNA reads TGTGCCAGCAGCGGCGTCCGTGATAATTCACCCCTCCACTTT. Residues: CASSGVRDNSPLHF.